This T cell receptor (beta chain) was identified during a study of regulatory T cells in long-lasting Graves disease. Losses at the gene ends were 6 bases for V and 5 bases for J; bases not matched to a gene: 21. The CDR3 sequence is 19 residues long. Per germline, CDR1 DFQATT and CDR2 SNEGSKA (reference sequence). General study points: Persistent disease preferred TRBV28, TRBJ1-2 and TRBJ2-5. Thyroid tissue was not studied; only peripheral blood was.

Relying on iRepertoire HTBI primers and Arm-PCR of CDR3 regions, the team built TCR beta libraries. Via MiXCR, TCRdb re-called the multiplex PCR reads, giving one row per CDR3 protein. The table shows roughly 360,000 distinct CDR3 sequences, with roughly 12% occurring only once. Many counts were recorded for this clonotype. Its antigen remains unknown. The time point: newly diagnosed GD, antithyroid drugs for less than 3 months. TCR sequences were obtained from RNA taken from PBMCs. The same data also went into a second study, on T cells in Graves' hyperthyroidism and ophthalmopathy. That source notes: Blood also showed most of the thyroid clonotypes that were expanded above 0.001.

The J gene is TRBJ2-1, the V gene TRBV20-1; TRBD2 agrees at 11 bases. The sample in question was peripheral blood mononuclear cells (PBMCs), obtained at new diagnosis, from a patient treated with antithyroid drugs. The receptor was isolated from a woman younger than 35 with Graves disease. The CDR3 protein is CSAPHLLKFTSGRNNEQFF. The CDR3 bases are TGCAGTGCCCCACATTTGCTCAAATTTACTAGCGGGAGAAACAATGAGCAGTTCTTC.